The clone carrying this TCR beta chain was seen a single time. Its cognate antigen is unknown. An end of the junction differs from the germline gene, which may be a read error. The data belong to a study of shared clonotypes between healthy human individuals. General study points: For naive CD4 cells, approximately 5% of clonotypes were shared across a few donors. Naive subsets typically showed greater estimated richness than memory subsets.

The CDR3 has 13 amino acids. Germline CDR1 is SGHNT and CDR2 is YYREEE (reference sequence). Per the original data handling: ImmunoSEQ yielded junction-only sequences lacking quality scores, so filtering differed. Clones were read by immunoSEQ multiplex PCR, and TCRdb kept only the in-frame ones, dropping some. V and J calls and clone size are copied from that table; D and trimming were computed from the DNA. The repertoire consists of some 2,500,000 clones, with roughly 93% occurring once and the leading ten covering 0.36%. The J gene is TRBJ2-3, the V gene TRBV5-4; D gene uncertain. The source is a man aged 18 to 30 in good health. Some clones in this sample may be carry-over from other donors' samples. Sequenced sample: naive CD4+ T cells from PBMCs. Subset of the sample: CD45RA+ positively selected. Written as DNA, the CDR3 is TGTGCCAGCAGCTTGGTTGCCCGCCCCAATCCCGCTTGG. Its protein is CASSLVARPNPAW.